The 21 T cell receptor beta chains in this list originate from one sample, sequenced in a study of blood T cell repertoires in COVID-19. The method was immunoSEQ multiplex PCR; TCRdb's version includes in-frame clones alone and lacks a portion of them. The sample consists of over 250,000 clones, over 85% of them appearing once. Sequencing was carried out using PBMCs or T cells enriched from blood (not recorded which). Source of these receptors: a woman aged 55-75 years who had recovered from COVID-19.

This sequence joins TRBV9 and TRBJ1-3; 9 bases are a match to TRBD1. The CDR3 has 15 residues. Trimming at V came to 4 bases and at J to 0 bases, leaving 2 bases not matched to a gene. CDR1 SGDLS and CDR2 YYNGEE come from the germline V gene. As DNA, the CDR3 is TGTGCCAGCAGCTTGGGACAGGGCTCTGGAAACACCATATATTTT. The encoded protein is CASSLGQGSGNTIYF.

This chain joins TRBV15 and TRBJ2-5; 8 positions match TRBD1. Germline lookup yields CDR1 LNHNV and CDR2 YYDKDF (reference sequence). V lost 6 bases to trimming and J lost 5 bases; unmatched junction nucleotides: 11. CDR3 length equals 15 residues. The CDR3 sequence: CATRPLGQGGETQYF. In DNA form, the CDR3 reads TGTGCCACCAGACCCCTCGGACAGGGCGGGGAGACCCAGTACTTC. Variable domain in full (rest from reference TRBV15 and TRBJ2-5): DAMVIQNPRYQVTQFGKPVTLSCSQTLNHNVMYWYQQKSSQAPKLLFHYYDKDFNNEADTPDNFQSRRPNTSFCFLDIRSPGLGDTAMYLCATRPLGQGGETQYFGPGTRLLVL.

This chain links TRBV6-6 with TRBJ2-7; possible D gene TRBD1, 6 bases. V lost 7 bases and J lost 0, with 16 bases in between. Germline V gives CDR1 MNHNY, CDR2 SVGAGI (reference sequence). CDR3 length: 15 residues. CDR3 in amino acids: CASIADSGSSYEQYF. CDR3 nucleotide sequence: TGTGCCAGCATTGCGGACAGCGGTAGCTCCTACGAGCAGTACTTC.

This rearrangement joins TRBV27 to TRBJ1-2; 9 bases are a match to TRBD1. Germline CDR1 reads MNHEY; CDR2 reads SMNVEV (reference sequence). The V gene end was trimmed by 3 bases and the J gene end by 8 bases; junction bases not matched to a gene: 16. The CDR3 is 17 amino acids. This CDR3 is CASSFGTGTLYSNGYTF. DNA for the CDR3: TGTGCCAGCAGTTTCGGGACAGGGACTCTTTACTCAAACGGCTACACCTTC.

CDR3 loop: CASSYYAGENQPQHF. The CDR3 DNA reads TGTGCCAGCAGTTACTATGCCGGGGAGAATCAGCCCCAGCATTTT. V usage is TRBV6-5 and J usage is TRBJ1-5; D uncertain. Trimming removed 1 base at V and 4 bases at J, with 11 bases between. Germline V gene sequence: CDR1 MNHEY, CDR2 SVGAGI. The CDR3 covers 15 residues.

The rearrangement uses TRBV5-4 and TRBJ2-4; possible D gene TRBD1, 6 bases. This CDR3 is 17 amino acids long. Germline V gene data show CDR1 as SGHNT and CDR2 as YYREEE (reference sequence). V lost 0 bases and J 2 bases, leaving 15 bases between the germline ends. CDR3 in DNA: TGTGCCAGCAGCTTGGGGGGTACAGGGCGGTCCAAAAACATTCAGTACTTC. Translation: CASSLGGTGRSKNIQYF.

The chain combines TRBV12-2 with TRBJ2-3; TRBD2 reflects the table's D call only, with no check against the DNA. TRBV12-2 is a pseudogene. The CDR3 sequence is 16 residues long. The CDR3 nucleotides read TGTGCAAGTCGCCCTCCGAGCGGGAGTGGGTCAGATACGCAGTATTTT. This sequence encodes CASRPPSGSGSDTQYF.

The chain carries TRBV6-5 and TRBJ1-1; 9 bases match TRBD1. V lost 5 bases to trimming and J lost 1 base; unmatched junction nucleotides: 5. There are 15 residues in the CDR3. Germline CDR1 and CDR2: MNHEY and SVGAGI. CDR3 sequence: CASSLRDRENTEAFF. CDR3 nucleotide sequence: TGTGCCAGCAGTCTACGGGACAGGGAGAACACTGAAGCTTTCTTT.

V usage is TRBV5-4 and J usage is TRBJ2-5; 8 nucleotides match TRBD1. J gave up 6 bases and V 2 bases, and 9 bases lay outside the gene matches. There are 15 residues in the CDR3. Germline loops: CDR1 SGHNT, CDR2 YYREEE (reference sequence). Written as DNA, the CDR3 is TGTGCCAGCAGCTTTTACAGGGGGGCGACGAAGACCCAGTACTTC. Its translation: CASSFYRGATKTQYF.

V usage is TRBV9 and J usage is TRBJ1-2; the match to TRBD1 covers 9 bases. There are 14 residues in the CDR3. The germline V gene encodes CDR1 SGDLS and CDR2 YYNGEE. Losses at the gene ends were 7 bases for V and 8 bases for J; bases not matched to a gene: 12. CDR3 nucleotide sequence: TGTGCCAGCGGGGGGGACAGGGATTTACGCGGCTACACCTTC. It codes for CASGGDRDLRGYTF.

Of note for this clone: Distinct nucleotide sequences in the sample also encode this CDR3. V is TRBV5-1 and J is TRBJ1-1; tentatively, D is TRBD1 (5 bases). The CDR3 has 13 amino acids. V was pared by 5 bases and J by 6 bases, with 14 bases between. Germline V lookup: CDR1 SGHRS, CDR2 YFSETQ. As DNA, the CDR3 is TGCGCCAGCAGTCTGGGTCAGGGCGCTGAAGCTTTCTTT. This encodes CASSLGQGAEAFF.

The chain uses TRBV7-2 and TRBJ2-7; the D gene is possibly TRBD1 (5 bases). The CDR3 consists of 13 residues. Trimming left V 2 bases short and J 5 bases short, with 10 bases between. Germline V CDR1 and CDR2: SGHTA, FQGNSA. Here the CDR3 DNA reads TGTGCCAGCAGCTTACCAGGGTACCACGAGCAGTACTTC. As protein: CASSLPGYHEQYF.

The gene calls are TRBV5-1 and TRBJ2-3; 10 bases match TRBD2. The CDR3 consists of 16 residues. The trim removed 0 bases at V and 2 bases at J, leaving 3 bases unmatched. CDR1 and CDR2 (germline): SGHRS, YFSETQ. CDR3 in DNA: TGCGCCAGCAGCTTGGGGCTAGCGGGAGCCACAGATACGCAGTATTTT. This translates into CASSLGLAGATDTQYF.

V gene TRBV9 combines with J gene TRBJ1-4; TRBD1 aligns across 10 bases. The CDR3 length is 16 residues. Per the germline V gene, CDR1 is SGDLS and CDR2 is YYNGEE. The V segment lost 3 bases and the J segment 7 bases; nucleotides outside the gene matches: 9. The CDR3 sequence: CASSAASGTGAEKLFF. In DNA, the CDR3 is TGTGCCAGCAGCGCAGCTTCCGGGACAGGGGCTGAAAAACTGTTTTTT.

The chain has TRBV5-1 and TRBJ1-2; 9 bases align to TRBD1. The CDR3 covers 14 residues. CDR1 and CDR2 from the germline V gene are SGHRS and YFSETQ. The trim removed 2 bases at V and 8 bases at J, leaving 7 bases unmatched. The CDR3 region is CASSFGTGIEGYTF. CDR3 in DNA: TGCGCCAGCAGCTTCGGGACAGGGATTGAAGGCTACACCTTC.

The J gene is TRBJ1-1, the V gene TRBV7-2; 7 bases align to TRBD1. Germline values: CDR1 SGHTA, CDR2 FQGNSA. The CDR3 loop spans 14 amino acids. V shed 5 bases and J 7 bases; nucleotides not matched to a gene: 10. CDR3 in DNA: TGTGCCAGCAGCATTCAGGGGGGACCGGATGAAGCTTTCTTT. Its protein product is CASSIQGGPDEAFF. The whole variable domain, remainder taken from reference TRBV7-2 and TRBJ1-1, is GAGVSQSPSNKVTEKGKDVELRCDPISGHTALYWYRQSLGQGLEFLIYFQGNSAPDKSGLPSDRFSAERTGGSVSTLTIQRTQQEDSAVYLCASSIQGGPDEAFFGQGTRLTVV.

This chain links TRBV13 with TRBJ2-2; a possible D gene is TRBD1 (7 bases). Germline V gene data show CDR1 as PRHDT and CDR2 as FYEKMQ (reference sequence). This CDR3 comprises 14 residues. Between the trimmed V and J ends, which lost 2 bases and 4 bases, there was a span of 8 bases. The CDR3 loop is CASSLQGGTGELFF. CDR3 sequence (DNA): TGTGCCAGCAGCTTACAGGGGGGCACCGGGGAGCTGTTTTTT.

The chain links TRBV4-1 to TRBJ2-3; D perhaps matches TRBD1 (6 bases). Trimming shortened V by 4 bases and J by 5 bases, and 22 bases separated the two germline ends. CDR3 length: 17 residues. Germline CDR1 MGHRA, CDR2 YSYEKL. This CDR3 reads CASSLMPGHLMGDTQYF. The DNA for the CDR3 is TGCGCCAGCAGCCTTATGCCGGGACACTTAATGGGAGATACGCAGTATTTT.

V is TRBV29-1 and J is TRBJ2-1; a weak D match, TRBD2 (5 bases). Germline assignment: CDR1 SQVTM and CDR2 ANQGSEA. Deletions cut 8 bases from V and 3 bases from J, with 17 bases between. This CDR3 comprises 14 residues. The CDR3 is CSLRARGNYNEQFF. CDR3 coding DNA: TGCAGCCTCCGGGCCCGAGGGAACTACAATGAGCAGTTCTTC.

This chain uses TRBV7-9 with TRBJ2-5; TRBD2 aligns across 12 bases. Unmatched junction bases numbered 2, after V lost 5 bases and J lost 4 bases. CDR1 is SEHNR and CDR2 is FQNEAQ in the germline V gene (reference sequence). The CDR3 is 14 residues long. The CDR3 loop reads CASSQLAGGETQYF. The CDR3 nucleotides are TGTGCCAGCAGCCAACTAGCGGGGGGAGAGACCCAGTACTTC.

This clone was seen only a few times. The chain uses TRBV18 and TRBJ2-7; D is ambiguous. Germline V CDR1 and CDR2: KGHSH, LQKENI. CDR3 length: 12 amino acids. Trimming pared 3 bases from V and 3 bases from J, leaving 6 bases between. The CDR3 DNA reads TGTGCCAGCTCACCGGCCGTCTACGAGCAGTACTTC. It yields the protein CASSPAVYEQYF.